The 24 T cell receptor beta chains reported below all come from one sample, sequenced in a study of blood T cell repertoires in COVID-19. The protocol was immunoSEQ multiplex PCR, while the TCRdb copy is restricted to in-frame clones and leaves out a portion. The table lists around 94,000 clones, about 72% of them singletons. Sequenced sample: peripheral blood. Source of these receptors: a man aged 55 to 70 with active or convalescent COVID-19.

This clone was observed many times. V and J are TRBV5-1 and TRBJ2-7; 9 bases fit TRBD1. This CDR3 has 15 amino acids. The germline V gene encodes CDR1 SGHRS and CDR2 YFSETQ. V was clipped by 0 bases and J by 6 bases; unmatched bases: 7. CDR3 sequence: CASSLGGGQGREQYF. DNA for the CDR3: TGCGCCAGCAGCTTGGGGGGAGGACAGGGGCGCGAGCAGTACTTC.

This chain links TRBV5-1 with TRBJ1-4; the match to TRBD1 covers 10 bases. CDR1 and CDR2 (germline): SGHRS, YFSETQ. Germline trimming cut 5 bases from V and 8 bases from J; bases unmatched to any gene: 6. The CDR3 spans 14 residues. Here the CDR3 reads CASRGGTGDEKLFF. DNA for the CDR3: TGCGCCAGCAGAGGCGGGACAGGGGACGAAAAACTGTTTTTT. The full variable domain, rest sourced from reference TRBV5-1 and TRBJ1-4, is KAGVTQTPRYLIKTRGQQVTLSCSPISGHRSVSWYQQTPGQGLQFLFEYFSETQRNKGNFPGRFSGRQFSNSRSEMNVSTLELGDSALYLCASRGGTGDEKLFFGSGTQLSVL.

This rearrangement joins TRBV5-1 to TRBJ2-2, with D maybe TRBD2 (6 bases). V was clipped by 0 bases and J by 5 bases, with 11 bases between them. Per the germline V gene, CDR1 is SGHRS and CDR2 is YFSETQ. The CDR3 is 15 amino acids. The CDR3 sequence is CASSLEPGETGELFF. The CDR3 region has the DNA TGCGCCAGCAGCTTGGAGCCGGGAGAGACCGGGGAGCTGTTTTTT.

The V gene is TRBV12-5, the J gene TRBJ1-3; 7 bases agree with TRBD1. This CDR3 comprises 19 residues. Trimming at V came to 4 bases and at J to 0 bases, leaving 15 bases not matched to a gene. CDR1 and CDR2 (germline): LGHNT, FRNRAP. CDR3 bases: TGTGCTAGTGGTTCCCAGGGGGTGGCACTTTCTTACTCTGGAAACACCATATATTTT. Encoded protein: CASGSQGVALSYSGNTIYF. Supplemented by reference TRBV12-5 and TRBJ1-3, the full variable domain reads DARVTQTPRHKVTEMGQEVTMRCQPILGHNTVFWYRQTMMQGLELLAYFRNRAPLDDSGMPKDRFSAEMPDATLATLKIQPSEPRDSAVYFCASGSQGVALSYSGNTIYFGEGSWLTVV.

The V and J genes are TRBV3-1 (or the pseudogene TRBV3-2) and TRBJ1-3; D gene ambiguous. The germline CDR1 and CDR2 sequences are LGHDT and YNNKEL (reference sequence). Deletions cut 1 base from V and 0 bases from J, with 10 bases between. The CDR3 loop spans 16 amino acids. Here the CDR3 DNA reads TGTGCCAGCAGCCAAGGTCAGCGCAGCTCTGGAAACACCATATATTTT. Translation: CASSQGQRSSGNTIYF.

The chain links TRBV5-1 to TRBJ1-4; D unclear. Trimming pared 0 bases from V and 8 bases from J, leaving 14 bases between. CDR1 SGHRS and CDR2 YFSETQ come from the germline V gene. The CDR3 totals 15 residues. The CDR3 DNA reads TGCGCCAGCAGCTTGGCCGACCCCGGCGGGGAAAAACTGTTTTTT. This gives the protein CASSLADPGGEKLFF. The full variable domain, in which reference TRBV5-1 and TRBJ1-4 provide the parts outside the CDR3, is KAGVTQTPRYLIKTRGQQVTLSCSPISGHRSVSWYQQTPGQGLQFLFEYFSETQRNKGNFPGRFSGRQFSNSRSEMNVSTLELGDSALYLCASSLADPGGEKLFFGSGTQLSVL.

This chain links TRBV4-3 with TRBJ1-5, with D maybe TRBD1 (6 bases). The V end was cut by 5 bases, the J end by 6 bases, with 17 bases between. The CDR3 contains 15 residues. Germline assignment: CDR1 LGHNA and CDR2 YSLEER. This chain's CDR3 is CASSINRVSSQPQHF. DNA for the CDR3: TGCGCCAGCAGCATCAACAGGGTATCGAGTCAGCCCCAGCATTTT.

The gene calls are TRBV28 and TRBJ1-2; D might be TRBD1 (5 bases). CDR3 length equals 16 residues. The germline V and J ends were trimmed by 5 bases and 2 bases, with 18 bases remaining between them. The germline CDR1 and CDR2 sequences are MDHEN and SYDVKM. The CDR3 sequence is CASSTPRGGGNYGYTF. For the CDR3, the DNA is TGTGCCAGCAGTACACCCCGGGGGGGAGGCAACTATGGCTACACCTTC.

The CDR3 nucleotides are TGCGCCAGCAGTGAGTCACGGGGAGCCTGGAACACCGGGGAGCTGTTTTTT. Its translation is CASSESRGAWNTGELFF. This chain uses TRBV10-1 with TRBJ2-2, with TRBD2 as a possible D gene (5 bases). The germline V gene has CDR1 WNHNN and CDR2 SYGVQD (reference sequence). V was pared by 0 bases and J by 1 base, with 12 bases between. The CDR3 sequence is 17 residues long.

This clone was recorded once. The chain has TRBV15 and TRBJ1-4, with a possible D match to TRBD1 (5 bases). The CDR3 contains 13 residues. Germline V gene lookup returns CDR1 LNHNV and CDR2 YYDKDF (reference sequence). V lost 1 base to trimming and J lost 8 bases, with 8 bases between them. The CDR3 DNA reads TGTGCCACCAGCAGAGCGGGGGGGGAAAAACTGTTTTTT. Protein sequence: CATSRAGGEKLFF.

V and J are TRBV28 and TRBJ2-7; no firm D call. The CDR3 is 15 amino acids. Per germline, CDR1 MDHEN and CDR2 SYDVKM. The V end was cut by 0 bases, the J end by 2 bases, with 11 bases between. The CDR3 sequence: CASSLWGTTPYEQYF. The CDR3 DNA sequence: TGTGCCAGCAGTTTATGGGGCACGACCCCCTACGAGCAGTACTTC.

This chain links TRBV6-2 or TRBV6-3 with TRBJ1-5; D ambiguous. Per germline, CDR1 MNHEY and CDR2 SVGEGT. V lost 2 bases, J lost 3 bases, and 5 bases lay in between. The CDR3 contains 13 residues. The CDR3 coding sequence is TGTGCCAGCAGTTACACCTACAATCAGCCCCAGCATTTT. Amino acid sequence: CASSYTYNQPQHF.

CDR3 protein: CASSTQTGTGSNGANYGYTF. For the CDR3, the DNA is TGTGCCAGTAGTACGCAGACCGGGACAGGGTCCAACGGGGCTAACTATGGCTACACCTTC. This chain links TRBV19 with TRBJ1-2; 9 bases line up with TRBD1. CDR3 length: 20 residues. V dropped 4 bases and J dropped 0; count of bases not matched to a gene: 18. Germline V gene data show CDR1 as LNHDA and CDR2 as SQIVND (reference sequence). The entire variable domain, with the rest obtained from reference TRBV19 and TRBJ1-2, is as follows: DGGITQSPKYLFRKEGQNVTLSCEQNLNHDAMYWYRQDPGQGLRLIYYSQIVNDFQKGDIAEGYSVSREKKESFPLTVTSAQKNPTAFYLCASSTQTGTGSNGANYGYTFGSGTRLTVV.

The rearrangement links TRBV29-1 to TRBJ2-3; no clear D. The V and J ends lost 3 bases and 0 bases respectively, with 7 bases between them. Germline V gene lookup returns CDR1 SQVTM and CDR2 ANQGSEA. The CDR3 has 13 residues. CDR3 DNA sequence: TGCAGCGTTGACCGAACTAGCACAGATACGCAGTATTTT. Translation gives CSVDRTSTDTQYF.

As for this clone: Different DNA sequences within this sample yield the same CDR3. The chain has TRBV30 and TRBJ2-3; D gene unclear. From germline, CDR1 is GTSNPN and CDR2 SVGIG (reference sequence). The CDR3 is 14 amino acids. V was pared by 1 base and J by 3 bases, with 11 bases between. CDR3 nucleotides: TGTGCCTGGAGTGCCTCAGGTGTAACAGATACGCAGTATTTT. It yields the protein CAWSASGVTDTQYF.

Here the CDR3 DNA reads TGTGCCAGCAGCGGCGGGACAGGCAGCAATCAGCCCCAGCATTTT. It yields the protein CASSGGTGSNQPQHF. The rearrangement links TRBV27 to TRBJ1-5, with 8 positions matching TRBD1. CDR1 and CDR2 from the germline V gene are MNHEY and SMNVEV (reference sequence). This CDR3 has 15 amino acids. With V trimmed by 6 bases and J by 1 base, 5 bases remained unmatched.

This chain links TRBV9 with TRBJ2-3, with D possibly being TRBD1 (8 bases). The CDR3 is 13 amino acids. Between the trimmed V and J ends, which lost 3 bases and 11 bases, there was a span of 16 bases. CDR1 is SGDLS, CDR2 YYNGEE, per germline. CDR3 in amino acids: CASSAGQGGVQYF. The DNA for the CDR3 is TGTGCCAGCAGCGCCGGACAGGGAGGGGTGCAGTATTTT.

With regard to this clone: This sample also contains other DNA sequences that code for the same CDR3. The chain employs TRBV15 and TRBJ2-5, with 7 bases fitting TRBD1. With V trimmed by 0 bases and J by 4 bases, 8 bases remained unmatched. CDR3 size: 16 residues. Germline lookup yields CDR1 LNHNV and CDR2 YYDKDF (reference sequence). This CDR3 reads CATSRDRGQGRETQYF. CDR3 DNA sequence: TGTGCCACCAGCAGAGATAGGGGGCAGGGGAGAGAGACCCAGTACTTC.

CDR3 DNA sequence: TGTGCCAGCAGCTTAGAGGTCACTCGGAGGACCATCTACAATGAGCAGTTCTTC. Residues: CASSLEVTRRTIYNEQFF. The chain uses TRBV7-9 and TRBJ2-1; D possibly corresponds to TRBD2 (5 bases). V lost 1 base, J lost 3 bases, and 19 bases lay in between. The CDR3 spans 18 residues. Germline CDR1 is SEHNR and CDR2 is FQNEAQ (reference sequence).

This clone is a singleton in its sample. The rearrangement uses TRBV7-9 and TRBJ2-1, with D maybe TRBD1 (6 bases). The germline gives CDR1 SEHNR, CDR2 FQNEAQ (reference sequence). This CDR3 is 16 amino acids long. The V and J ends lost 5 bases and 0 bases respectively, with 14 bases between them. CDR3 in amino acids: CASSPRGSSSYNEQFF. In DNA form, the CDR3 reads TGTGCCAGCAGCCCGAGGGGGTCGAGCTCCTACAATGAGCAGTTCTTC. The variable domain in full, with the rest retrieved from reference TRBV7-9 and TRBJ2-1, is DTGVSQNPRHKITKRGQNVTFRCDPISEHNRLYWYRQTLGQGPEFLTYFQNEAQLEKSRLLSDRFSAERPKGSFSTLEIQRTEQGDSAMYLCASSPRGSSSYNEQFFGPGTRLTVL.

This sequence joins TRBV5-8 and TRBJ2-2; 7 nucleotides align to TRBD1. Unmatched junction bases numbered 7, after V lost 5 bases and J lost 0 bases. This CDR3 comprises 16 residues. Germline values: CDR1 SGHTS, CDR2 YDEGEE. This CDR3 is CASRTGQRTNTGELFF. The CDR3 DNA is TGTGCCAGCAGGACGGGACAGCGTACGAACACCGGGGAGCTGTTTTTT.

The V gene is TRBV11-2, the J gene TRBJ1-1, with D tentatively TRBD1 (6 bases). CDR3 length: 14 residues. The germline V gene has CDR1 SGHAT and CDR2 FQNNGV. V lost 4 bases to trimming and J lost 5 bases, with 14 bases between them. The CDR3 coding sequence is TGTGCCAGCAGCTGGGGGCAGGAGAGGACTGAAGCTTTCTTT. Its protein is CASSWGQERTEAFF.

This chain uses TRBV6-1 with TRBJ2-7; no definite D call. This CDR3 comprises 14 residues. V shed 0 bases and J shed 5 bases, with 11 bases lying between them. Germline V gene data show CDR1 as MNHNS and CDR2 as SASEGT. In DNA, the CDR3 is TGTGCCAGCAGTGAAGCGCCGGGTATCCACGAGCAGTACGTC. Its translation is CASSEAPGIHEQYV.

The rearrangement joins TRBV5-1 to TRBJ2-7; possible D gene TRBD1, 7 bases. From germline, CDR1 is SGHRS and CDR2 YFSETQ. V was pared by 4 bases and J by 3 bases, with 11 bases between. This CDR3 is 13 amino acids long. CDR3 sequence (DNA): TGCGCCAGCAGCGGAGGGACAGTCTACGAGCAGTACTTC. Translation: CASSGGTVYEQYF.